This record covers a single TCR beta chain. Its specific antigen is unknown. No base-level quality is on record; no much larger clone is a single base apart. Whole blood was collected in K2EDTA tubes by collaborating institutions according to the institutions' own protocols. For TCRbeta analysis, collaborator samples were shipped as frozen whole blood, as isolated PBMCs, or as DNA extracted from either sample type. The data were taken from a study of blood T cell repertoires in COVID-19 (dated by TCRdb to about 2020). Broadly, across the study: Samples covering the acute and convalescent phases of COVID-19 were provided by collaborators in the United States, Italy and Spain. The material from the prospective study consisted of cDNA or gDNA derived from T cells, B-cell-depleted T cells, or PBMCs. Deeply sampled blood TCRbeta repertoires from subjects exposed to, actively infected with, or recovered from COVID-19 were included in the dataset. The repertoires were released in a freely available public database meant as a resource for research on the immune response to SARS-CoV-2. Samples were obtained from the ongoing ImmuneRACE study (first 160 participants) and from 1,254 subjects provided by 6 global collaborators. A de-identified subject ID, COVID-19 status, age in years and sex were almost always included in the sample metadata. Where HLA class I and class II types were available, the types were taken from metadata supplied by the sample provider, not from assay-based typing.

On the study overall, not on this receptor specifically: The amount of clinical and demographic metadata varied by source and participant and was provided uncurated.

TCRbeta CDR3 regions were amplified from genomic DNA using the immunoSEQ Assay, a bias-controlled multiplex PCR. Regarding the original processing steps: The number of nucleated cells in each sample was estimated from the amplification of reference gene primers within the assay. Sequence reads were collapsed and filtered to measure the absolute abundance of every unique TCRbeta CDR3 rearrangement. For each sample, productive Simpson clonality was calculated as the square root of Simpson's diversity index over productive rearrangements. TCRdb obtained this table from immuneACCESS and retained in-frame rearrangements with V and J assigned. These tables miss some clones; where compared with another copy, unresolved V genes account for less than half of the shortfall, and the remainder is unexplained. V and J calls and clone size are as listed in that table; D and trimming were resolved from the DNA. The sample contains around 320,000 clones, 85% of them found a single time. The ten largest clonotypes hold 7.2% of the sample.

V loses 6 bases of germline sequence and J loses 2 bases, and the interval between the two ends is 7 bases. The CDR3 covers 12 residues, taking in both the cysteine and the phenylalanine. The retained sequence is limited to the CDR3, 36 bases, with the frame set at the first base. CDR1 SNHLY and CDR2 FYNNEI were looked up in the germline V gene. The sample taken for sequencing was peripheral blood. This chain is built from TRBV2 and TRBJ1-2; the D gene is perhaps TRBD1, on 6 matching bases. The TCR originated in a human donor in a cohort sampled during active COVID-19. At the DNA level, the sequence is TGTGCCAGCAGGGACAGAAACTATGGCTACACCTTC. It specifies CASRDRNYGYTF.